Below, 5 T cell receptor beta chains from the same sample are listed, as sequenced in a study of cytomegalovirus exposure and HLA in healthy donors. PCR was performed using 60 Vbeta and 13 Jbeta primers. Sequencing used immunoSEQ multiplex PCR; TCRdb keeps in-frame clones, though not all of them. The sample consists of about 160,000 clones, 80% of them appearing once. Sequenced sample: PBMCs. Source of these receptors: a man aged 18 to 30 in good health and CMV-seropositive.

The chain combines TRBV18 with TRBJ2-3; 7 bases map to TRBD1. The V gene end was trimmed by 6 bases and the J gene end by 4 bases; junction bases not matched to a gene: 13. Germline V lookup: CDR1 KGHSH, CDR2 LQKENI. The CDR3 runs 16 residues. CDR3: CASSRRYGTDADTQYF. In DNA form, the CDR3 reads TGTGCCAGCTCCCGACGGTATGGGACAGACGCAGATACGCAGTATTTT. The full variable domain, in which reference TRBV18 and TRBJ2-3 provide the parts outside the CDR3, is NAGVMQNPRHLVRRRGQEARLRCSPMKGHSHVYWYRQLPEEGLKFMVYLQKENIIDESGMPKERFSAEFPKEGPSILRIQQVVRGDSAAYFCASSRRYGTDADTQYFGPGTRLTVL.

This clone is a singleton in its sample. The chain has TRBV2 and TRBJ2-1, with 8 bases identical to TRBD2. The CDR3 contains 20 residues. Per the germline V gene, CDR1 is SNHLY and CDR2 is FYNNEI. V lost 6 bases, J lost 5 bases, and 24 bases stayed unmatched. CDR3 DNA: TGTGCCAGCAGCCCCACGAGATTTGGAGCGGGAGTCCCCCGTAACAATGAGCAGTTCTTC. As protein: CASSPTRFGAGVPRNNEQFF.

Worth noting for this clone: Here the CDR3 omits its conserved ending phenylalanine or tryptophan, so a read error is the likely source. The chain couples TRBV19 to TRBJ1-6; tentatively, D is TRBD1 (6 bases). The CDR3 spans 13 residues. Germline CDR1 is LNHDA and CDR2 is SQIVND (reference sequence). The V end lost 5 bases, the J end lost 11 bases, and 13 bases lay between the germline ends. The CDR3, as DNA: TGTGCCAGTAGTGCACAGGGTTCGCCACCCCTCCACCTT. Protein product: CASSAQGSPPLHL.

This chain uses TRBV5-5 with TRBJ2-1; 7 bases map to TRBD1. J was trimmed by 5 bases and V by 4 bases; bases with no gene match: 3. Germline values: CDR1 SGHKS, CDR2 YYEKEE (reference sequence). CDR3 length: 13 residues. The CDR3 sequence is CASSQGTDNEQFF. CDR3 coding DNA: TGTGCCAGCAGCCAGGGGACAGACAATGAGCAGTTCTTC.

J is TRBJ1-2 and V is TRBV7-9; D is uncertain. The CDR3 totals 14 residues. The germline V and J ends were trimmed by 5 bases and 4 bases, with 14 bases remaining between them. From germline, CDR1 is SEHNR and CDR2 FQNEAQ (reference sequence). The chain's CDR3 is CASSDQATRYGYTF. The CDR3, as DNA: TGTGCCAGCAGCGACCAGGCTACACGCTATGGCTACACCTTC. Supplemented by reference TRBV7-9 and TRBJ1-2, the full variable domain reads DTGVSQNPRHKITKRGQNVTFRCDPISEHNRLYWYRQTLGQGPEFLTYFQNEAQLEKSRLLSDRFSAERPKGSFSTLEIQRTEQGDSAMYLCASSDQATRYGYTFGSGTRLTVV.